The present TCR beta chain was sequenced within a study of vaccination and CD4 T cells after COVID-19. The overall study: Post-COVID samples were collected a median around 100 days following diagnosis, spanning 35 to 161. Overlapping spike peptides from SARS-CoV-2, HCoV-NL63, HCoV-OC43 and HCoV-229E served to stimulate the cells.

Sequenced with the Oncomine TCR Beta short-read assay was DNA taken from cultured CD4+ T cells. The authors extracted genomic DNA from cultured CD4+ T cells. Using its own MiXCR run on the PCR reads, TCRdb lists one record per CDR3 protein. The profile shows 7,800 or so distinct CDR3 sequences, 41% of them singletons. About this clonotype itself: Its antigen is undetermined.

Study conclusions and caveats: From a median of about 20 to 40, SARS-CoV-2-reactive clonotypes increased, though not significantly.

Treatment specified: roughly 11-day PBMC culture with coronavirus spike peptide pools or control peptides (ViraFEST assay). Before the COVID-19 pandemic (2011-2018), CD4+ T cells were obtained from the unexposed donor. Trimming cost V 2 bases and J 0 bases; bases outside gene matches: 0. Germline CDR1 SGHVS, CDR2 FNYEAQ. The CDR3 contains 15 residues. This clonotype originated in a human donor in good health. The chain couples TRBV7-6 to TRBJ2-2; 7 bases fit TRBD1. Sequencing was performed on CD4+ T cells from blood, cultured in vitro. The CDR3 coding sequence is TGTGCCAGCAGCTTACAGGGGGCGAACACCGGGGAGCTGTTTTTT. This translates into CASSLQGANTGELFF.